This TCR beta chain emerged from a study of PD-1 blockade in classical Hodgkin lymphoma. CDR1 and CDR2 (germline): SGHTA, FQGNSA. The CDR3 is made up of 16 amino acids. Trimming left V 4 bases short and J 2 bases short, with 18 bases between. The repertoire was sequenced with immunoSEQ multiplex PCR; TCRdb's copy has only in-frame clones and lacks some. The sample includes under 30,000 clones, about 88% of them seen just once. The time point was: cycle 4 day 1 (C4D1), after five to seven weeks of nivolumab. There was relapse after autologous stem cell transplantation in every patient, and there was variation in brentuximab vedotin exposure. CD4+ T cells were purified from thawed PBMCs by magnetic negative selection.

The source is a human donor with classical Hodgkin lymphoma. Source: CD4+ T cells from blood, taken before the fourth cycle of nivolumab. This chain links TRBV7-2 with TRBJ2-7, with no clear D. DNA of the CDR3: TGTGCCAGCAGCTCACGAGGCGCGATACTTACCTACGAGCAGTACTTC. It is translated as CASSSRGAILTYEQYF.